This T cell receptor (beta chain) was documented in a study of blood T cell repertoires in COVID-19 (dated by TCRdb to 2020 to 2021). Turning to the overall study: Collaborator samples came from the United States, Italy and Spain and covered acute and convalescent phases of COVID-19. The prospective study material was composed of cDNA or gDNA derived from T cells, B-cell-depleted T cells, or PBMCs. Subjects who had been exposed to COVID-19, were actively infected with it, or had recovered from it provided the deeply sampled blood TCRbeta repertoires that made up the dataset. The repertoires were made available in a free public database intended to serve as a resource for research on the immune response to SARS-CoV-2. The samples were drawn from the first 160 participants of the ongoing ImmuneRACE study and from over a thousand subjects provided by 6 global collaborators. The sample metadata nearly always contained a de-identified subject ID, COVID-19 status, age in years and sex. HLA class I and class II types, where available, came from metadata supplied by the sample provider rather than from assay-based typing. General findings and caveats noted by the study authors: The quantity of clinical and demographic metadata differed by source and by participant and was supplied without curation.

V is cut back by 1 base and J by 5 bases, with 5 bases in the junction unmatched. Reading from cysteine to phenylalanine, the CDR3 counts 16 amino acids. Only the CDR3 DNA is retained, 48 bases long and in frame from the first base. Sequences LGHNA (CDR1) and YSLEER (CDR2) are obtained from the germline V gene. The immunoSEQ Assay, a bias-controlled multiplex PCR, was used to amplify TCRbeta CDR3 regions from genomic DNA. On the study's bioinformatics: The number of nucleated cells in each sample was estimated from the amplification of reference gene primers within the assay. Sequence reads were collapsed and filtered to measure the absolute abundance of every unique TCRbeta CDR3 rearrangement. For each sample, productive Simpson clonality was calculated as the square root of Simpson's diversity index over productive rearrangements. The immuneACCESS repertoire file appears here via TCRdb, limited to in-frame rearrangements. These files lack a portion of the clones; in checked studies, under half of the deficit traces to unresolved V genes, and the cause of the others is not known. V and J calls and clone size are those listed in that table; D and trimming were worked out from the DNA. Present in this sample are about 200,000 clones, approximately 84% of which were seen just once. The leading ten clones occupy 6.9% of the sample.

Each collaborating institution followed its own protocols to collect whole blood in K2EDTA tubes. For TCRbeta analysis, collaborators shipped samples in one of three forms: frozen whole blood, isolated PBMCs, or DNA extracted from either of those sample types. As concerns this clone: The specificity of this receptor is unknown. No much larger clonotype is one base removed from it; base qualities were not supplied.

The rearrangement joined TRBV4-3 to TRBJ2-1, and TRBD2 aligns with 10 junction nucleotides. Sequencing was performed on peripheral blood. This clonotype was sampled from a human donor with acute or convalescent COVID-19. The donor label of this sample is uncertain. The CDR3 region reads CASSQGLGLADNEQFF. In nucleotides, the sequence is TGCGCCAGCAGCCAAGGGTTAGGACTAGCGGACAATGAGCAGTTCTTC.